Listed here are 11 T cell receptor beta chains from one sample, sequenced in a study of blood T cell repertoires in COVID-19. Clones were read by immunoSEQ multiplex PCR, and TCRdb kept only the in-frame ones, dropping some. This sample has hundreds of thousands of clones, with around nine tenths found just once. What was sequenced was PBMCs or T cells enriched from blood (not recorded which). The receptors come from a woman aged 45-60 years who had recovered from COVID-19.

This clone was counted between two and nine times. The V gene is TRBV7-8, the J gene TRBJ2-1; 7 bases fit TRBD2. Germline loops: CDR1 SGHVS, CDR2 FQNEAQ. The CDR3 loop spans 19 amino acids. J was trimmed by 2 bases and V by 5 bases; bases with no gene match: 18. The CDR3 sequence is CASSVYGTGLAATYNEQFF. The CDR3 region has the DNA TGTGCCAGCAGCGTATACGGAACGGGGCTAGCGGCGACCTACAATGAGCAGTTCTTC.

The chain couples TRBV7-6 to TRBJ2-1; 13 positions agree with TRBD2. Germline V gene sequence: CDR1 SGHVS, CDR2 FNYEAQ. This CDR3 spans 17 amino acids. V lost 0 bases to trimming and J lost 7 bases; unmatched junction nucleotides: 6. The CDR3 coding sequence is TGTGCCAGCAGCTTAGCGTTCGGACTAGCGGGAGCGAATGAGCAGTTCTTC. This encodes CASSLAFGLAGANEQFF.

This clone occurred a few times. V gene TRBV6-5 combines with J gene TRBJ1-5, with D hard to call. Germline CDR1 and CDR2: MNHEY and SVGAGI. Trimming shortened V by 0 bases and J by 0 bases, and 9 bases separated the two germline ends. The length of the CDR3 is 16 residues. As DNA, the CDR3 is TGTGCCAGCAGTTACTCAAATTCGGGTAGCAATCAGCCCCAGCATTTT. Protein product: CASSYSNSGSNQPQHF.

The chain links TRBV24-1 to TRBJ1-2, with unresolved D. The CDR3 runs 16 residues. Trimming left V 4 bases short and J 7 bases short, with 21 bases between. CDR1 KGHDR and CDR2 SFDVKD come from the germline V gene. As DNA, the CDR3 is TGTGCCACCAGTGACCAATCCACAGTGAAGCAATCTGGCTACACCTTC. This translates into CATSDQSTVKQSGYTF.

The CDR3: CASSLVSSVQETQYF. The CDR3 DNA follows: TGTGCCAGTAGCCTAGTCTCTAGCGTCCAAGAGACCCAGTACTTC. The rearrangement uses TRBV19 and TRBJ2-5; weak D call: TRBD2 (6 bases). CDR3 size: 15 residues. V lost 6 bases and J lost 1, with 15 bases in between. The germline CDR1 and CDR2 sequences are LNHDA and SQIVND (reference sequence).

The CDR3, as DNA: TGTGCCAGCAGGGCCCGTTACCAGGGTGGAGGCTACACCTTC. Encoded protein: CASRARYQGGGYTF. The chain joins TRBV6-5 to TRBJ1-2, with a tentative D call TRBD1 (5 bases). The CDR3 has 14 amino acids. Germline-derived CDR1 and CDR2 are MNHEY and SVGAGI. Trimming removed 6 bases from V and 8 bases from J, with 19 bases in between.

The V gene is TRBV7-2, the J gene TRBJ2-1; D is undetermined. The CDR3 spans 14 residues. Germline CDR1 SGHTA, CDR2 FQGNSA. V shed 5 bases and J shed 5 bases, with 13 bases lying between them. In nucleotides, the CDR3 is TGTGCCAGCAGCCCCGCTCTCACAAACAATGAGCAGTTCTTC. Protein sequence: CASSPALTNNEQFF.

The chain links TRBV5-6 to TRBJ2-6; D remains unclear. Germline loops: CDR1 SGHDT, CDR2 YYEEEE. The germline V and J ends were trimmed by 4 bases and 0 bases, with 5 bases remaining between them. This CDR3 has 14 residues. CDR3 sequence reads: CASSVYSGANVLTF. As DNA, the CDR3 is TGTGCCAGCAGCGTCTACTCTGGGGCCAACGTCCTGACTTTC.

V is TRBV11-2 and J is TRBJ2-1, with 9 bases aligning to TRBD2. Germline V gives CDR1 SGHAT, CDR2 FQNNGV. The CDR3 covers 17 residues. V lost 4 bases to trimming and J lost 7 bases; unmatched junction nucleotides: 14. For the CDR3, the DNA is TGTGCCAGCAGCTCTATCGGGGGGACTAGCTGGTTGAATGAGCAGTTCTTC. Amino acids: CASSSIGGTSWLNEQFF.

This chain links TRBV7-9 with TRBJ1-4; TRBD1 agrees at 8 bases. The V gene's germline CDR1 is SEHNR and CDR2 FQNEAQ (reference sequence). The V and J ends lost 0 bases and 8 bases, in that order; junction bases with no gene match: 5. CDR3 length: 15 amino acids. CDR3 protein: CASSLADRVNEKLFF. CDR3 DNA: TGTGCCAGCAGCTTAGCGGACAGGGTGAACGAAAAACTGTTTTTT.

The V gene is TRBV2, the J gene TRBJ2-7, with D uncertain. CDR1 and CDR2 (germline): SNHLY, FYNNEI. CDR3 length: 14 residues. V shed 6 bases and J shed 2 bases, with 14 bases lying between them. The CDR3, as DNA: TGTGCCAGCAGCCGTGACATCACCACCTACGAGCAGTACTTC. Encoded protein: CASSRDITTYEQYF.